This TCR beta chain was identified during a study of vaccination and CD4 T cells after COVID-19. With the Oncomine TCR Beta short-read assay, DNA from cultured CD4+ T cells was sequenced. From CD4+ T cells that had been cultured, genomic DNA was extracted. In TCRdb, the PCR reads were re-called with MiXCR into one record per CDR3 protein. This table has roughly 11,000 distinct CDR3 sequences, around 28% appearing once. Documented treatment: roughly 11-day PBMC culture with coronavirus spike peptide pools or control peptides (ViraFEST assay). CD4+ T lymphocytes from the unexposed donor were collected before the COVID-19 pandemic (2011-2018). PBMCs were cultured at around 1.8 million per well with around 10 IU/ml IL-2 and approximately 9.7 ug/ml peptide pools. As regards this clonotype: The antigen is undetermined.

The germline gives CDR1 DFQATT, CDR2 SNEGSKA (reference sequence). Trimming left V 7 bases short and J 4 bases short, with 18 bases between. The CDR3 extends over 14 amino acids. Sequencing was done on a sample of CD4+ T cells from blood, cultured in vitro. The origin of this receptor is a human donor in good health. J is TRBJ2-3 and V is TRBV20-1; D might be TRBD1 (6 bases). In DNA, the CDR3 is TGCAGTGTCACCAGGGGCCAGAGCGCAGATACGCAGTATTTT. Its protein is CSVTRGQSADTQYF.